A single sample gave rise to the 16 T cell receptor beta chains below, sequenced in a study of blood T cell repertoires in COVID-19. Only in-frame clones appear in the TCRdb table, and some are missing; sequencing was by immunoSEQ multiplex PCR. The data show 250,000 or so clones, roughly nine tenths seen once. The sequenced sample consisted of peripheral blood. All receptors derive from a man aged 60 to 69 with acute or convalescent COVID-19.

The V and J genes are TRBV28 and TRBJ1-4; tentatively, D is TRBD1 (6 bases). The CDR3 is 15 residues long. CDR1 and CDR2 (germline): MDHEN, SYDVKM. Trimming cost V 3 bases and J 5 bases, with 13 bases left between them. CDR3 bases: TGTGCCAGCAGTTTCTCATCAGGGGCGAATGAAAAACTGTTTTTT. Translation gives CASSFSSGANEKLFF.

The V and J genes are TRBV6-5 and TRBJ1-1, with 11 bases lining up with TRBD1. Trimming took 9 bases from V and 3 from J; bases not matched to a gene: 3. Germline assignment: CDR1 MNHEY and CDR2 SVGAGI. This CDR3 has 13 amino acids. The DNA of the CDR3 is TGTGCCAGTCGGACAGGGGGCGACACTGAAGCTTTCTTT. Its translation is CASRTGGDTEAFF.

The gene calls are TRBV7-3 and TRBJ1-1, with D possibly being TRBD1 (5 bases). The V end lost 6 bases, the J end lost 5 bases, and 13 bases lay between the germline ends. This CDR3 region has 13 residues. In germline, CDR1 is SGHTA, CDR2 FQGTGA. This CDR3 is CASRDPGGTEAFF. The CDR3 region has the DNA TGTGCCAGCAGAGACCCCGGGGGAACTGAAGCTTTCTTT.

The J gene is TRBJ1-2, the V gene TRBV3-1 (or the pseudogene TRBV3-2); tentatively, D is TRBD1 (5 bases). In germline, CDR1 is LGHDT, CDR2 YNNKEL (reference sequence). Trimming cost V 0 bases and J 5 bases, with 10 bases left between them. CDR3 size: 14 residues. Here the CDR3 reads CASSQDNRGYGYTF. CDR3 nucleotides: TGTGCCAGCAGCCAAGATAATCGGGGGTATGGCTACACCTTC.

The V call is TRBV28, the J call TRBJ1-4, with D perhaps TRBD1 (5 bases). Germline values: CDR1 MDHEN, CDR2 SYDVKM. V shed 5 bases and J shed 8 bases, with 18 bases lying between them. This CDR3 region has 15 residues. The CDR3 loop reads CASSPPGSLREKLFF. CDR3 nucleotides: TGTGCCAGCAGTCCCCCAGGGTCGCTAAGGGAAAAACTGTTTTTT. Full variable domain (remainder filled in from reference TRBV28 and TRBJ1-4): DVKVTQSSRYLVKRTGEKVFLECVQDMDHENMFWYRQDPGLGLRLIYFSYDVKMKEKGDIPEGYSVSREKKERFSLILESASTNQTSMYLCASSPPGSLREKLFFGSGTQLSVL.

The chain recombines TRBV19 with TRBJ2-7; the match to TRBD2 covers 7 bases. The CDR3 is made up of 13 amino acids. In germline, CDR1 is LNHDA, CDR2 SQIVND (reference sequence). V lost 4 bases and J lost 3; bases outside the gene matches: 3. The CDR3 protein is CASSKRDYYEQYF. CDR3 bases: TGTGCCAGTAGTAAAAGGGACTACTACGAGCAGTACTTC.

This chain uses TRBV4-1 with TRBJ1-3; TRBD1 matches 9 bases. Germline CDR1 reads MGHRA; CDR2 reads YSYEKL. The trim removed 3 bases at V and 0 bases at J, leaving 6 bases unmatched. CDR3 length: 17 residues. The CDR3 loop is CASSQGTGSSSGNTIYF. The CDR3 DNA sequence: TGCGCCAGCAGCCAGGGGACAGGGAGTAGCTCTGGAAACACCATATATTTT.

The genes are TRBV5-1 and TRBJ2-1, with TRBD2 matching 14 bases. CDR1 and CDR2 from the germline V gene are SGHRS and YFSETQ. V lost 5 bases, J lost 6 bases, and 4 bases stayed unmatched. The CDR3 spans 15 residues. In DNA form, the CDR3 reads TGCGCCAGCAGAGGGGGGACTAGCGGGAGCAATGAGCAGTTCTTC. Its protein is CASRGGTSGSNEQFF.

This clone has a single count. This sequence joins TRBV7-9 and TRBJ2-2; the match to TRBD1 covers 8 bases. From germline, CDR1 is SEHNR and CDR2 FQNEAQ (reference sequence). The junction had 8 bases not matched to a gene; V was cut back by 10 bases and J by 4 bases. The length of the CDR3 is 14 residues. The CDR3 is CAMPDRDGTGELFF. CDR3 coding DNA: TGTGCCATGCCGGACAGGGACGGCACCGGGGAGCTGTTTTTT.

The chain joins TRBV28 to TRBJ1-2, with D perhaps TRBD1 (6 bases). CDR1 MDHEN and CDR2 SYDVKM come from the germline V gene. The CDR3 loop spans 13 amino acids. Trimming stripped 2 bases from V and 4 bases from J, with 8 bases between. CDR3 residues: CASSLQQGYGYTF. The CDR3 nucleotides read TGTGCCAGCAGTTTACAACAGGGCTATGGCTACACCTTC.

The chain employs TRBV5-6 and TRBJ2-2; D is undetermined. CDR3 length: 17 residues. Germline CDR1 reads SGHDT; CDR2 reads YYEEEE. Trimming removed 4 bases from V and 1 base from J, with 17 bases in between. The CDR3 protein is CASSPERYAKNTGELFF. The CDR3 nucleotides are TGTGCCAGCAGCCCGGAGAGGTACGCGAAGAACACCGGGGAGCTGTTTTTT.

The chain recombines TRBV7-2 with TRBJ2-3, with TRBD2 matching 11 bases. Germline V gene lookup returns CDR1 SGHTA and CDR2 FQGNSA. V gave up 4 bases and J gave up 3 bases; unmatched junction bases: 6. This CDR3 spans 16 amino acids. The CDR3 here is CASSSIAGGITDTQYF. The CDR3 coding sequence is TGTGCCAGCAGCTCCATAGCGGGAGGGATAACAGATACGCAGTATTTT.

This chain joins TRBV10-3 and TRBJ1-1; 7 bases map to TRBD1. This CDR3 has 15 amino acids. V lost 3 bases and J lost 3; bases outside the gene matches: 7. Per germline, CDR1 ENHRY and CDR2 SYGVKD. The CDR3 loop is CAISDSQGEYTEAFF. For the CDR3, the DNA is TGTGCCATCAGTGACTCCCAGGGGGAGTACACTGAAGCTTTCTTT.

This chain uses TRBV28 with TRBJ2-5, with D possibly matching TRBD2 (5 bases). V lost 6 bases, J lost 3 bases, and 14 bases lay in between. Germline V lookup: CDR1 MDHEN, CDR2 SYDVKM. The CDR3 has 14 amino acids. The CDR3 loop is CASSLRANKETQYF. The CDR3 DNA reads TGTGCCAGCAGCCTGAGGGCCAACAAAGAGACCCAGTACTTC.

This clone has more than one count but fewer than ten. The genes are TRBV5-1 and TRBJ2-1; the D gene is possibly TRBD2 (6 bases). V gave up 5 bases and J gave up 7 bases, with 19 bases separating them. Germline values: CDR1 SGHRS, CDR2 YFSETQ. The CDR3 is 15 residues long. Written as DNA, the CDR3 is TGCGCCAGCAGGCGTGTGACCGAGGGGAGGAATGAGCAGTTCTTC. Translation: CASRRVTEGRNEQFF.

The V and J genes are TRBV4-3 and TRBJ2-3, with D possibly matching TRBD1 (5 bases). There are 16 residues in the CDR3. Trimming stripped 0 bases from V and 2 bases from J, with 12 bases between. CDR1 is LGHNA, CDR2 YSLEER, per germline. CDR3 DNA: TGCGCCAGCAGCCAAGAAAGACAGTTTTACACAGATACGCAGTATTTT. Translating it yields CASSQERQFYTDTQYF.